This T cell receptor (beta chain) was documented in a study of T cells after yellow fever vaccination. Study information: SMART-Seq v4 Ultra Low Input handled preparation of low-cell-number fractions. The study, taken as a whole, reports: Some clonotypes, a small share, were shared between CD4 and CD8 compartments.

Points on this clonotype: The antigen is unknown.

This CDR3 spans 14 amino acids. CDR1 is SGHTA and CDR2 is FQGNSA in the germline V gene. J gave up 7 bases and V 1 base, and 2 bases lay outside the gene matches. MiXCR was run by TCRdb on the 5' RACE reads, yielding one entry per CDR3 protein. The sample lists fewer than 650,000 distinct CDR3 sequences; about a fifth were seen once. The rearrangement joins TRBV7-2 to TRBJ2-2; 8 nucleotides match TRBD1. The clonotype was recovered from a man aged 18 to 29 who received the YFV17D yellow fever vaccine. Sequencing was performed on PBMCs, taken about 21 days after the first yellow fever vaccination. Written as DNA, the CDR3 is TGTGCCAGCAGCTTAGAACAGGGGGTCGGGGAGCTGTTTTTT. This sequence encodes CASSLEQGVGELFF.